This is a list of T cell receptor beta chains from one sample in a study of T cell repertoires in cytomegalovirus infection. Which antigens these TCRs recognize remains unknown. TCRdb analysed the reads with MiXCR anew, one entry per CDR3 protein. The sample has 750,000 to 900,000 distinct CDR3 sequences, just under 30% seen once. The sample consisted of cultured CD8+ T cells from PBMCs, taken from culture after CMV antigen stimulation. Receptor source: a human donor in good health (CMV status not recorded). Some clones in this sample may be carry-over from other donors' samples. CDR3s include the opening cysteine and the closing phenylalanine or tryptophan. The D gene is left open where the match is weak. Only some rows state a clone size, as once, few, many or a class for expanded clones.

d_call | j_call | v_call | clone_size | cdr3_nt | cdr3_aa
. | TRBJ2-3 | TRBV12-3/TRBV12-4 | . | TGTGCCAGTGCGGGGTCCCCATCAGCTACGCAGTATTTT | CASAGSPSATQYF
. | TRBJ2-7 | TRBV29-1 | once | TGCAGCGTTGTTGACAACTCCTACGAGCAGTACTTC | CSVVDNSYEQYF
. | TRBJ2-3 | TRBV12-3/TRBV12-4 | . | TGTGCCTGCCAGGTTGGTGAGCGCACAGATACGCAGTATTTT | CACQVGERTDTQYF
. | TRBJ1-1 | TRBV20-1 | . | TGCAGTGCGGGCCTGAGGAGACGGGTGAACACTGAAGCTTTCTTT | CSAGLRRRVNTEAFF
TRBD2 | TRBJ2-1 | TRBV4-2 | few | TGTGCCAGCAGCCCCTATCCCGCTGGCATAGCGGGGGCCTACAATGAGCAGTTCTTC | CASSPYPAGIAGAYNEQFF
TRBD1 | TRBJ2-6 | TRBV27 | . | TGTGCCAGCAAGCCGGGACAGGGGATGGCTGGGGCCAACGTCCTGACTTTC | CASKPGQGMAGANVLTF
. | TRBJ1-1 | TRBV6-5 | few | TGTGCCAGCAGTTACTGGGTGGGTAGGAACACTGAAGCTTTCTTT | CASSYWVGRNTEAFF
TRBD1 | TRBJ1-4 | TRBV9 | . | TGTGCCAGCAGCGCGACAGGGGCTCAAAATGAAAAACTGTTTTTT | CASSATGAQNEKLFF
. | TRBJ2-5 | TRBV7-9 | . | TGTGCCAGCAGGTCCGGGACCCAGGCCAGGGAGACCCAGTACTTC | CASRSGTQARETQYF
TRBD2 | TRBJ2-1 | TRBV6-6 | many | TGTGCCAGCAGGGTCGGCCGGGGGGTGGGTAATGAGCAGTTCTTC | CASRVGRGVGNEQFF
. | TRBJ2-5 | TRBV10-2 | few | TGCGCCAGCAGTGAGTGGCGGATGGGAGAGACCCAGTACTTC | CASSEWRMGETQYF
TRBD2 | TRBJ2-1 | TRBV7-6 | few | TGTGCCAGCAGCTTATGGGGAGGGGAAGCCTACAATGAGCAGTTCTTC | CASSLWGGEAYNEQFF
. | TRBJ1-2 | TRBV6-5 | . | TGTGCCAGCAGTTACTCGATGGAGGGGTTTGGCTACACCTTC | CASSYSMEGFGYTF
. | TRBJ1-6 | TRBV7-4 | once | TGTGCCAGCAGCTGGGACACCAATTCACCCCTCCACTTT | CASSWDTNSPLHF
. | TRBJ2-4 | TRBV7-2 | many | TGTGCCAGCAGCTTGGGCGGGGTGGCCAAAAACATTCAGTACTTC | CASSLGGVAKNIQYF
TRBD2 | TRBJ2-1 | TRBV25-1 | . | TGTGCCATCCACGGACTAGCGGGGGGGGATGAGCAGTTCTTC | CAIHGLAGGDEQFF
. | TRBJ1-4 | TRBV5-6 | . | TGTGCCAGCAGCCGACGTTGGGGGCCGCGTAGTGAAAAACTGTTTTTT | CASSRRWGPRSEKLFF
. | TRBJ1-5 | TRBV27 | . | TGTGCCAGCAGTTTCGGCTCGGGCCAGCCCCAGCATTTT | CASSFGSGQPQHF
TRBD1 | TRBJ2-5 | TRBV7-9 | few | TGTGCCAGCAGCTTAGCGCGTGGGACAGGGGAAGAGACCCAGTACTTC | CASSLARGTGEETQYF
. | TRBJ1-2 | TRBV12-3/TRBV12-4 | few | TGTGCCAGCACCATCGGGCGGCCGGGGGTCTATGGCTACACCTTC | CASTIGRPGVYGYTF
TRBD1 | TRBJ1-1 | TRBV19 | . | TGTGCCAGTAAGTTATCGGGACAGGGCCACACTGAAGCTTTCTTT | CASKLSGQGHTEAFF
TRBD2 | TRBJ2-1 | TRBV10-3 | . | TGTGCCATCAGGAGTGAAGCGGGGGCCTACAATGAGCAGTTCTTC | CAIRSEAGAYNEQFF
TRBD2 | TRBJ2-6 | TRBV27 | many | TGTGCCAGCAAATTACTAGCGACCTCTGGGGCCAACGTCCTGACTTTC | CASKLLATSGANVLTF
. | TRBJ2-3 | TRBV14 | few | TGTGCCAGCAGCCAAGAGTGGCTAGTGGGCACAGATACGCAGTATTTT | CASSQEWLVGTDTQYF
. | TRBJ1-1 | TRBV19 | few | TGTGCTATGTGGAGTGGCACTGAAGCTTTCTTT | CAMWSGTEAFF
. | TRBJ2-1 | TRBV4-3 | . | TGCGCCAGCAGCCAAGAAAGGGACAATGAGCAGTTCTTC | CASSQERDNEQFF
. | TRBJ1-6 | TRBV4-1 | . | TGCGCCAGCAGCCAAGGAAGGGTTAATAATTCACCCCTCCACTTT | CASSQGRVNNSPLHF
TRBD1 | TRBJ1-2 | TRBV5-1 | . | TGCGCCAGCAGGGCCGGGACAGGGTATGGCTACACCTTC | CASRAGTGYGYTF
. | TRBJ1-1 | TRBV24-1 | . | TGTGCCACCAGTGATGACAGGAGTCGGAACACTGAAGCTTTCTTT | CATSDDRSRNTEAFF
. | TRBJ2-1 | TRBV19 | . | TGTGCCAGTAGTATGGTGGCCGGGAGCTCCTACAATGAGCAGTTCTTC | CASSMVAGSSYNEQFF
TRBD1 | TRBJ1-3 | TRBV15 | . | TGTGCCACCAGCAGAGTCCGACAGGGACCTCCTGGAAACACCATATATTTT | CATSRVRQGPPGNTIYF
TRBD1 | TRBJ1-5 | TRBV6-5 | few | TGTGCCAGCAGTTTGACAGGGGTAAATCAGCCCCAGCATTTT | CASSLTGVNQPQHF
. | TRBJ1-3 | TRBV10-1 | . | TGCGCCAGCAGTGACAGCTCTGGAAACACCATATATTTT | CASSDSSGNTIYF
TRBD2 | TRBJ2-3 | TRBV6-2/TRBV6-3 | few | TGTGCCAGCAGTTACCTCCCGACTAGCGGGGGTAGGTCGGATACGCAGTATTTT | CASSYLPTSGGRSDTQYF
TRBD1 | TRBJ2-7 | TRBV29-1 | . | TGCAGCGTTGATAGTTGGGGGGACAGGGAAGACGAGCAGTACTTC | CSVDSWGDREDEQYF
. | TRBJ1-1 | TRBV4-1 | few | TGCGCCAGCACTCCGGGGGGCCCCACTGAAGCTTTCTTT | CASTPGGPTEAFF
. | TRBJ1-1 | TRBV27 | . | TGTGCCAGCAGTTTATTTGCCGGGATGGCCACTGAAGCTTTCTTT | CASSLFAGMATEAFF
. | TRBJ1-2 | TRBV6-5 | . | TGTGCCAGCAGTTTGCAGCCTCGCCAAAGAGGTGGCTACACCTTC | CASSLQPRQRGGYTF
. | TRBJ1-1 | TRBV6-6 | few | TGTGCCAGCAGTTACTCGAGTGACACTGAAGCTTTCTTT | CASSYSSDTEAFF